A selection of T cell receptor beta chains follows, all from one sample in a study of control samples from healthy donors and cancer patients. The repertoire was sequenced with immunoSEQ multiplex PCR; TCRdb's copy has only in-frame clones and lacks some. The sample contains 95,000 to 130,000 clones, over 85% of which appear only once. Specimen: blood. These receptors were obtained from a man aged 25 to 40 in good health. Each CDR3 is given with its conserved first and last residue. The D gene is left open where the match is weak. Some rows mark clone size as missing; the rest say once, few, many or name a class of expanded clone.

V	size	D	J	length	DNA	CDR3
TRBV27	.	.	TRBJ2-6	18	TGTGCCAGCAGTCCCGGGGATGAGGGATTAGGAGGGGCCAACGTCCTGACTTTC	CASSPGDEGLGGANVLTF
TRBV5-4	few	.	TRBJ1-2	14	TGTGCCAGCAGCCCCAGGGGACTCGGGGATGGCTACACCTTC	CASSPRGLGDGYTF
TRBV6-1	once	.	TRBJ2-1	11	TGTGCCAGCAGTGAAGCGCTAGAGCAGTTCTTC	CASSEALEQFF
TRBV27	.	.	TRBJ1-2	13	TGTGCCAGCAGTTTAGAGGGGAACTATGGCTACACCTTC	CASSLEGNYGYTF
TRBV27	.	.	TRBJ1-1	15	TGTGCCAGCAGTTTATCGTGGCGGCGGAACACTGAAGCTTTCTTT	CASSLSWRRNTEAFF
TRBV19	once	.	TRBJ1-5	14	TGTGCCAGTAGTATAGAGGGGCTTGCTCAGCCCCAGCATTTT	CASSIEGLAQPQHF
TRBV28	.	.	TRBJ1-5	14	TGTGCCAGCAGTCCCGAAAAATTAGGCCAGCCCCAGCATTTT	CASSPEKLGQPQHF
TRBV7-9	.	TRBD1	TRBJ1-3	16	TGTGCCAGCAGCTTGCGACAGGGGTACTCTGGAAACACCATATATTTT	CASSLRQGYSGNTIYF
TRBV11-2	.	.	TRBJ1-3	15	TGTGCCAGCAACCGAGACAGTTACTCTGGAAACACCATATATTTT	CASNRDSYSGNTIYF
TRBV3-1/TRBV3-2	once	TRBD1	TRBJ2-2	20	TGTGCCAGCAGCCAAATACCCGGGACAGGGGGCGCATGGGGCACCGGGGAGCTGTTTTTT	CASSQIPGTGGAWGTGELFF
TRBV19	.	.	TRBJ1-1	18	TGTGCCAGTAGTACCCCCGGGCAGGGGATTCCTCGGGGCACTGAAGCTTTCTTT	CASSTPGQGIPRGTEAFF
TRBV19	.	.	TRBJ2-6	17	TGTGCCAGTAGGGTAGGGAAGACCTTCTCTGGGGCCAACGTCCTGACTTTC	CASRVGKTFSGANVLTF
TRBV11-2	.	.	TRBJ2-2	16	TGTGCCAGCAGCTTAAGGACAGGGAGGGAATCCGGGGAGCTGTTTTTT	CASSLRTGRESGELFF
TRBV5-1	.	.	TRBJ2-6	14	TGCGCCAGCAGCCTCGAACTGGGGGCCAACGTCCTGACTTTC	CASSLELGANVLTF